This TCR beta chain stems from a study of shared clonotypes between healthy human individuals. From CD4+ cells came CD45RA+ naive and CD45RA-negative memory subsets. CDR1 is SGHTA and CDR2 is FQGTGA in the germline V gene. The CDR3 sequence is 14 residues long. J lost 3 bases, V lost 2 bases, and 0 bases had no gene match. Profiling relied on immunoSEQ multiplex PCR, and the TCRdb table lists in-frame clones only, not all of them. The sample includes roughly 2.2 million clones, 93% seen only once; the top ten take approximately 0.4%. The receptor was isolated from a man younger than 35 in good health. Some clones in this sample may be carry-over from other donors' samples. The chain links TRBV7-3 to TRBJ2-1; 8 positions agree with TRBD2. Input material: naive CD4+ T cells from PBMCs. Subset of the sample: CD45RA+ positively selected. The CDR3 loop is CASSLGTSYNEQFF. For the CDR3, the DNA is TGTGCCAGCAGCTTAGGGACTAGCTACAATGAGCAGTTCTTC.